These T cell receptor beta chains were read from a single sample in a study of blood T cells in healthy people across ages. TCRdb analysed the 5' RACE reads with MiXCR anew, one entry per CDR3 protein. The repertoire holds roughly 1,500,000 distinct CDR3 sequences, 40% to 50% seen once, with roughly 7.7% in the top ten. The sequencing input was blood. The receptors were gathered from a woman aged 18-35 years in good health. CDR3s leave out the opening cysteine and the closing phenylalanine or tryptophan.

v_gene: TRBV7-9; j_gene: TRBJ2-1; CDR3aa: ATIAGGRFAYNEQF
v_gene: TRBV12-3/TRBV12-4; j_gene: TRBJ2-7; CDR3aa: ASSSGTNEQY
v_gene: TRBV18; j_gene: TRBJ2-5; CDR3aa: ASSEGPQDQETQY
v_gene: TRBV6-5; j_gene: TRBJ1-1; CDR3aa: ASRRQVNTEAF
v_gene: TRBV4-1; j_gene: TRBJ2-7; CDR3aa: ASSQDRTGGPYEQY
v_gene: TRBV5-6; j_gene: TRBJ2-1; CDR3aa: ASSFGTGNNEQF
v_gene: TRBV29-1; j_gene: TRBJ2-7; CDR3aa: SVEDPEVLTGQY
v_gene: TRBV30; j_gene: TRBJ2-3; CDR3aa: AWIGATDTQY
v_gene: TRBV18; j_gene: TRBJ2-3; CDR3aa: ASSIVSVSTDTQY
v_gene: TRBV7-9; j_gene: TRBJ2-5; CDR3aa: ASSLVRRMYQETQY
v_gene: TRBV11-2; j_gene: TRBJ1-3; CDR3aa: ASSAQGGTGNTIY
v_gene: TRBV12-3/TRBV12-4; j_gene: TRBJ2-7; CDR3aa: ASRGGRSGYYEQY
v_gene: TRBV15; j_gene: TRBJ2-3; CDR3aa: ATSTLLWGNTDTQY
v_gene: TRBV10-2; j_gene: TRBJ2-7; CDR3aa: ASSEGDPPYEQY
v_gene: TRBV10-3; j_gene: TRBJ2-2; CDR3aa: ATGTSGDTGELF
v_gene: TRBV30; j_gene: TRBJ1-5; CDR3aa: AWSVPGGIQPQH
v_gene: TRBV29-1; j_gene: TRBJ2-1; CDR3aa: SGPGPDNEQF
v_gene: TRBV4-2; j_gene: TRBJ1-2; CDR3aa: ASSQDQGERTYT
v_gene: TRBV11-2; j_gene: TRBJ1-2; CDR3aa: ASSLELLEYGYT
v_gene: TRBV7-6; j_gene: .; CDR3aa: AMSVTRAYEQY
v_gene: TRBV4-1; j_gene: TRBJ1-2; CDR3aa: TSSTNVQGGGGYT
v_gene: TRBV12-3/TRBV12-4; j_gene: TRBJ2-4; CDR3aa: ASSFGGELAKNIQY
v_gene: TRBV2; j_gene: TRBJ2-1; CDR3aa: ASTRDSNPNNEQF
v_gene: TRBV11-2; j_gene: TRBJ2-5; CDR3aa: ASSSPNGGGRNQETQY
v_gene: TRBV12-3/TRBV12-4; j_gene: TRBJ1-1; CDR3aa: ASSLTLSEAF
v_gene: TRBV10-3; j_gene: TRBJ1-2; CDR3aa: AISETTGTADDYGYT
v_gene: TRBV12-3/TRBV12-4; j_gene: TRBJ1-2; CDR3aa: ASSKQGRYGYT
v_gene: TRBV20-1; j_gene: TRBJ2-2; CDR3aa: SARWWLAGETGELF
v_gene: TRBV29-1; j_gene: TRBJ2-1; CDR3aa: SVESHSGEQF
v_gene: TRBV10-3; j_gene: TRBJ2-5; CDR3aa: AINGQEQETQY
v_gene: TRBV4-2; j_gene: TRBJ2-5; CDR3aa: ASSPGDRDQETQY
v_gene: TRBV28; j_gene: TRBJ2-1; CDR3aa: ASRIRTSGDRKNEQF
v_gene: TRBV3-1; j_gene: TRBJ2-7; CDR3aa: ASSLGRGATYEQY
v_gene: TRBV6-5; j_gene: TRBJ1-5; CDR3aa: ASSPRDSTVQPQH
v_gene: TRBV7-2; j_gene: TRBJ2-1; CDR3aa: ASSLGRISHNEQF
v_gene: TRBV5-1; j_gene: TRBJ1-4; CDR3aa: ASSWGPPSNEKLF
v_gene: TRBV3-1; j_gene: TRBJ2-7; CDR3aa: ASSRTERAYEQY
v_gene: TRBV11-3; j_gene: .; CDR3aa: ASSLDRGGYYNEQY
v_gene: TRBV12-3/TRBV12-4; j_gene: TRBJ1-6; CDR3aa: ASSLGGGTVSPLH
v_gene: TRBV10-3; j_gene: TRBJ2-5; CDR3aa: AISESGPRETQY
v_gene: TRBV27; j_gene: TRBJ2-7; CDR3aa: ASRSPSFLTGRSEQY
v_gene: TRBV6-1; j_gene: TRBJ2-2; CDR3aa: ASTLGQTNTGELF
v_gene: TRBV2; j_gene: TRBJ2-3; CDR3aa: ASSEFAGISTDTQY
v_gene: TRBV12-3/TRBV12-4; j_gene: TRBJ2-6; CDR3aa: ASIFNVPGSGANVLT
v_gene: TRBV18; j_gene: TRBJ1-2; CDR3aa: ASSPGSNYGYT
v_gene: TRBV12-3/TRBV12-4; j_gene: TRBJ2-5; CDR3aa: ASSFERGQETQY
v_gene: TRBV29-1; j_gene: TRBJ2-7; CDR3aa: SVEGVTDGYEQY
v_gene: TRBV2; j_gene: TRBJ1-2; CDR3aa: ASSPPGQGLYGYT
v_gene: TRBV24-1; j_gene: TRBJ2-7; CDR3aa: ATGAAGSYEQY
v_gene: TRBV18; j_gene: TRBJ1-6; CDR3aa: ASSRDRGQKNSPLH
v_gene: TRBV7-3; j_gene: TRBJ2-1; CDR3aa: ASSLSGGPSYNEQF